The sequence of this T cell receptor beta chain was determined in a study of T cells in Graves' hyperthyroidism and ophthalmopathy. Overall study findings and caveats: Most thyroid-expanded clonotypes above 0.001 were also found in blood.

Amplification of TCR beta CDR3 regions was performed using RNA transcripts as template. The TCR CDR3 first-round RT-PCR relied on the HTBI primer set. TCRdb used MiXCR to reprocess the multiplex PCR reads, holding one entry per CDR3 protein. This sample has approximately 400,000 distinct CDR3 sequences, with about 15% found just once. Subjects aged 18 to 65 presented with newly diagnosed hyperthyroidism of less than 2 months' duration. Concerning this clonotype itself: Its antigen is currently unknown. At one end the junction does not follow the germline gene, possibly because of a read error.

The CDR3 runs 15 residues. Germline loops: CDR1 MNHEY, CDR2 SVGEGT. The sample taken for sequencing was blood. The chain employs TRBV6-2 or TRBV6-3 and TRBJ2-1; 10 bases align to TRBD2. The TCR comes from a woman aged 25 to 39 with Graves' hyperthyroidism. The CDR3 here is CATSWSSGGYNEQFF. In nucleotides, the CDR3 is TGTGCCACCAGTTGGTCTAGCGGGGGATACAATGAGCAGTTCTTC.